Below, 10 T cell receptor beta chains from the same sample are listed, as sequenced in a study of technical replicates of blood from a handful of donors. This table comes from immunoSEQ multiplex PCR, and its TCRdb copy is limited to in-frame clones, with some not included. Of 75,000 to 100,000 clones in the sample, about 95% were seen once. Sequencing input: T cells isolated from PBMCs. The source is a human donor in good health.

The V gene is TRBV7-9, the J gene TRBJ2-7, with no clear D. V was pared by 1 base and J by 2 bases, with 12 bases between. The CDR3 is 15 residues long. Germline values: CDR1 SEHNR, CDR2 FQNEAQ (reference sequence). CDR3 coding DNA: TGTGCCAGCAGCTTAGAGAGCCAAAGAACCTACGAGCAGTACTTC. Its translation: CASSLESQRTYEQYF.

CDR3 coding DNA: TGTGCCAGCAGCCAAGATCGGATAGCGGACTACACAGATACGCAGTATTTT. Its protein product is CASSQDRIADYTDTQYF. This chain connects TRBV4-2 to TRBJ2-3; tentative D call: TRBD2 (6 bases). CDR1 and CDR2 (germline): LGHNA, YNFKEQ. The V end lost 0 bases, the J end lost 2 bases, and 15 bases lay between the germline ends. CDR3 size: 17 residues.

V usage is TRBV4-1 and J usage is TRBJ2-2, with 8 bases lining up with TRBD2. Germline trimming cut 1 base from V and 5 bases from J; bases unmatched to any gene: 9. The V gene's germline CDR1 is MGHRA and CDR2 YSYEKL. The CDR3 consists of 17 residues. DNA for the CDR3: TGCGCCAGCAGCCAAGGTCCGAGCGGGAGAGAGACCGGGGAGCTGTTTTTT. Residues: CASSQGPSGRETGELFF.

This clone was observed a single time. This chain joins TRBV18 and TRBJ1-3, with 8 bases aligning to TRBD1. The V segment lost 5 bases and the J segment 0 bases; nucleotides outside the gene matches: 3. Germline V CDR1 and CDR2: KGHSH, LQKENI. This CDR3 has 15 residues. The CDR3 DNA reads TGTGCCAGCTCAGGACAGGGACCCTCTGGAAACACCATATATTTT. This translates into CASSGQGPSGNTIYF.

This clone occurred once. The V call is TRBV19, the J call TRBJ1-4, with D possibly TRBD1 on 5 matching bases. V gave up 9 bases and J gave up 7 bases, with 12 bases separating them. Germline assignment: CDR1 LNHDA and CDR2 SQIVND (reference sequence). The CDR3 extends over 12 amino acids. CDR3 protein: CASRVGFEKLFF. CDR3 DNA: TGTGCCAGCAGGGTAGGATTTGAAAAACTGTTTTTT.

The genes are TRBV6-5 and TRBJ2-7, with D perhaps matching TRBD1 (5 bases). The germline V and J ends were trimmed by 2 bases and 1 base, with 6 bases remaining between them. Germline V gene sequence: CDR1 MNHEY, CDR2 SVGAGI. CDR3 length: 13 amino acids. The CDR3 DNA sequence: TGTGCCAGCAGTTACGACAGATCCTACGAGCAGTACTTC. Residues: CASSYDRSYEQYF.

The rearrangement joins TRBV7-8 to TRBJ2-1; TRBD2 aligns across 10 bases. CDR3 length: 18 amino acids. The germline gives CDR1 SGHVS, CDR2 FQNEAQ. V shed 0 bases and J 2 bases; nucleotides not matched to a gene: 7. CDR3 nucleotides: TGTGCCAGCAGCTTAGCAAAACCAAGCGGGAGGGCCTACAATGAGCAGTTCTTC. As protein: CASSLAKPSGRAYNEQFF.

V usage is TRBV5-4 and J usage is TRBJ1-2; 8 bases fit TRBD1. The CDR3 loop spans 15 amino acids. Germline V gene data show CDR1 as SGHNT and CDR2 as YYREEE (reference sequence). V was clipped by 3 bases and J by 7 bases; unmatched bases: 11. In DNA form, the CDR3 reads TGTGCCAGCAGCTCAAGCAGGGGGCCGCTCCGTGGCTACACCTTC. It specifies CASSSSRGPLRGYTF.

The chain is built from TRBV28 and TRBJ1-2; perhaps TRBD1 as D (5 bases). Trimming removed 10 bases from V and 1 base from J, with 13 bases in between. The CDR3 length is 13 residues. The germline CDR1 and CDR2 sequences are MDHEN and SYDVKM. The CDR3 spells CAIQTVLNYGYTF. CDR3 DNA sequence: TGTGCCATACAGACAGTCCTTAACTATGGCTACACCTTC.

The V call is TRBV11-3, the J call TRBJ2-5, with a tentative D call TRBD2 (5 bases). Germline V gene sequence: CDR1 SGHNT, CDR2 YENEEA. The CDR3 sequence is 14 residues long. V lost 5 bases and J 4 bases, leaving 14 bases between the germline ends. This CDR3 is CASSQLVSVETQYF. Written as DNA, the CDR3 is TGTGCCAGCAGCCAACTAGTGTCGGTAGAGACCCAGTACTTC.